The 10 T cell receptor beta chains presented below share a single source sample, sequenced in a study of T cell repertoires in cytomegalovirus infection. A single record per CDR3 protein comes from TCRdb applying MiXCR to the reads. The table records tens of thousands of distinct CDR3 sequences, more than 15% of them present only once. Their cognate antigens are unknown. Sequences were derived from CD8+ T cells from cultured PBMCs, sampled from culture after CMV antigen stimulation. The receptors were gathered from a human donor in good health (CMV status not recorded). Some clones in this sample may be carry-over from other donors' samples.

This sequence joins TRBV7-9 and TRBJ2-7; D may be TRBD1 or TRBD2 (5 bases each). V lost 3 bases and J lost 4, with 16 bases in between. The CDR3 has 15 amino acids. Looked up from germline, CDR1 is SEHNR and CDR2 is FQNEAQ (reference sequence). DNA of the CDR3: TGTGCCAGCAGCTTGACGGGAAGAGGGGTTTACGAGCAGTACTTC. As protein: CASSLTGRGVYEQYF.

The CDR3 region is CAISTGGYNEQFF. The CDR3 DNA follows: TGTGCCATCTCGACAGGGGGTTACAATGAGCAGTTCTTC. This chain connects TRBV2 to TRBJ2-1, with 9 bases that match TRBD1. The junction had 5 bases not matched to a gene; V was cut back by 10 bases and J by 4 bases. This CDR3 has 13 residues. In germline, CDR1 is SNHLY, CDR2 FYNNEI. Variable domain in full (rest from reference TRBV2 and TRBJ2-1): EPEVTQTPSHQVTQMGQEVILRCVPISNHLYFYWYRQILGQKVEFLVSFYNNEISEKSEIFDDQFSVERPDGSNFTLKIRSTKLEDSAMYFCAISTGGYNEQFFGPGTRLTVL.

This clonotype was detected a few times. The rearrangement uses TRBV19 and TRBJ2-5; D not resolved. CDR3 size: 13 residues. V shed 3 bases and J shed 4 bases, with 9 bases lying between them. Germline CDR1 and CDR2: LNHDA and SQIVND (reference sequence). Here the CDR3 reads CASSIIEGETQYF. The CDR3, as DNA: TGTGCCAGTAGTATTATAGAAGGAGAGACCCAGTACTTC.

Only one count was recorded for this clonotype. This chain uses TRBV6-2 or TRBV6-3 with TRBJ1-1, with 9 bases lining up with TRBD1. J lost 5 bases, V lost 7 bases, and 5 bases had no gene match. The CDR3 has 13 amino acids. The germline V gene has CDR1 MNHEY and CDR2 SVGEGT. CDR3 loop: CASNGQGKTEAFF. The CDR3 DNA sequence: TGTGCCAGCAACGGACAGGGGAAGACTGAAGCTTTCTTT.

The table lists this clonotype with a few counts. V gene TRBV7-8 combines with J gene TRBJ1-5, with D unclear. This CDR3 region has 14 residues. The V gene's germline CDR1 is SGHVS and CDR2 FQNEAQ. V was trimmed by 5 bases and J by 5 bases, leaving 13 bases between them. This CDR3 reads CASSPDWSYQPQHF. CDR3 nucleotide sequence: TGTGCCAGCAGCCCCGACTGGAGTTATCAGCCCCAGCATTTT.

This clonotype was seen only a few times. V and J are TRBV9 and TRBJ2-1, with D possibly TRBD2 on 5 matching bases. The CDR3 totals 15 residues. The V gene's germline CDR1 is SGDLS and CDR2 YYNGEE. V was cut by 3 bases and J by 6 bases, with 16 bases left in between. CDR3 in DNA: TGTGCCAGCAGCGCCGGCCGGGAAAGAGGCAATGAGCAGTTCTTC. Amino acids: CASSAGRERGNEQFF.

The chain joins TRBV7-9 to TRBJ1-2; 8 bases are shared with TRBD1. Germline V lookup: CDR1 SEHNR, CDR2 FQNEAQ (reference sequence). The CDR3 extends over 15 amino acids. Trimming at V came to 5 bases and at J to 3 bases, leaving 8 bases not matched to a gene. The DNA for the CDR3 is TGTGCCAGCAGCCAAATGGACAGGGAGGACTATGGCTACACCTTC. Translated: CASSQMDREDYGYTF.

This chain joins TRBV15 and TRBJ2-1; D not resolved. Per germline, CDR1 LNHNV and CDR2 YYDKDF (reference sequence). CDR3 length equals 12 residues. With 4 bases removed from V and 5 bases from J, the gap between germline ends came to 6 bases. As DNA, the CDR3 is TGTGCCACCAGCATCAGTCACAATGAGCAGTTCTTC. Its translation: CATSISHNEQFF. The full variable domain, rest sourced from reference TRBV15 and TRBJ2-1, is DAMVIQNPRYQVTQFGKPVTLSCSQTLNHNVMYWYQQKSSQAPKLLFHYYDKDFNNEADTPDNFQSRRPNTSFCFLDIRSPGLGDTAMYLCATSISHNEQFFGPGTRLTVL.

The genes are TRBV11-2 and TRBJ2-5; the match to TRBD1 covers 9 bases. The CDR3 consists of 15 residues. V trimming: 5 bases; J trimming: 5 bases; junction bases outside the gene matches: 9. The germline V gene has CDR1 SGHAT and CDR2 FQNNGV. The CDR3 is CASSPRTGARETQYF. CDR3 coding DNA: TGTGCCAGCAGCCCGAGGACAGGGGCGCGTGAGACCCAGTACTTC.

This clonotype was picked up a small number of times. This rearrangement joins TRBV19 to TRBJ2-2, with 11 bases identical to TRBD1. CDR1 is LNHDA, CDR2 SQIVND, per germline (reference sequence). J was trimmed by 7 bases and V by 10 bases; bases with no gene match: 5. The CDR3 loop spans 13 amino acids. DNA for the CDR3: TGTGCCACCGGGACAGGGGGGTTCGGGGAGCTGTTTTTT. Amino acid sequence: CATGTGGFGELFF.